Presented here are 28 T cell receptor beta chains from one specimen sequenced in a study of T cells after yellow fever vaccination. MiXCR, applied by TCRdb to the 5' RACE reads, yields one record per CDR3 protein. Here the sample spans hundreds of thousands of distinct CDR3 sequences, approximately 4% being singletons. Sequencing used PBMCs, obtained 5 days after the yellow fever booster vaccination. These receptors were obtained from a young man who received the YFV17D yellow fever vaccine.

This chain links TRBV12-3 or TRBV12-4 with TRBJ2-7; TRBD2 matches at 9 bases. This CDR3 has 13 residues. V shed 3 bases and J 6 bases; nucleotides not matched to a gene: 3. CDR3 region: CASSFGGGVEQYF. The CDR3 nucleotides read TGTGCCAGCAGTTTTGGCGGGGGGGTCGAGCAGTACTTC.

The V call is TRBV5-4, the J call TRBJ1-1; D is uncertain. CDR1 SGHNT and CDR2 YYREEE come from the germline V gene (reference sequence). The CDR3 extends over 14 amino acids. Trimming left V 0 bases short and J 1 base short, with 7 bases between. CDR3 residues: CASSLAKGNTEAFF. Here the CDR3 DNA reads TGTGCCAGCAGCTTGGCAAAGGGGAACACTGAAGCTTTCTTT.

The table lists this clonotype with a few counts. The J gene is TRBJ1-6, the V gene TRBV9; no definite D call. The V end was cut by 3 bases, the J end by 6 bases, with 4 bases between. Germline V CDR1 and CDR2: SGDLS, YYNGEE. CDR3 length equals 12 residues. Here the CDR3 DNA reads TGTGCCAGCAGCGCTCTTAATTCACCCCTCCACTTT. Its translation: CASSALNSPLHF. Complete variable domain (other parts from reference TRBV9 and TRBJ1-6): DSGVTQTPKHLITATGQRVTLRCSPRSGDLSVYWYQQSLDQGLQFLIQYYNGEERAKGNILERFSAQQFPDLHSELNLSSLELGDSALYFCASSALNSPLHFGNGTRLTVT.

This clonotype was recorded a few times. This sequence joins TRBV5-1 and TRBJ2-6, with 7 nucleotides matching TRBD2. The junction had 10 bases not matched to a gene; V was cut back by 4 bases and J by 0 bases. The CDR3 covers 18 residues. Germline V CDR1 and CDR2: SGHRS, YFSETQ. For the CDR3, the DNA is TGCGCCAGCAGCCCCAGGTCTAGCGGTAGCTCTGGGGCCAACGTCCTGACTTTC. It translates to CASSPRSSGSSGANVLTF.

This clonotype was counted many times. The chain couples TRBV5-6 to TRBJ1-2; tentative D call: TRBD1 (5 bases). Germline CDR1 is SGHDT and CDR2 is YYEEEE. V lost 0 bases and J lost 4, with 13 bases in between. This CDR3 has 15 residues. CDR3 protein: CASSLGPGVSYGYTF. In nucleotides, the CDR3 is TGTGCCAGCAGCTTGGGTCCGGGGGTTTCCTATGGCTACACCTTC.

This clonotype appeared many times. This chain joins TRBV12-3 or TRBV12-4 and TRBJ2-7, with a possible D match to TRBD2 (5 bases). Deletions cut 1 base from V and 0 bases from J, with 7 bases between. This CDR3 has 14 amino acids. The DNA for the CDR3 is TGTGCCAGCAGTTTAGGTCGGGACTCCTACGAGCAGTACGTC. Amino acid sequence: CASSLGRDSYEQYV.

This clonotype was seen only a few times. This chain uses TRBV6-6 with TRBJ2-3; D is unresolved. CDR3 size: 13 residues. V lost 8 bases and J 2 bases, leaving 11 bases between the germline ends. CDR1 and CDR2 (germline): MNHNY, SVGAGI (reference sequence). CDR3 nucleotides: TGTGCCAGCCAAAAGGAGTTCACAGATACGCAGTATTTT. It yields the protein CASQKEFTDTQYF.

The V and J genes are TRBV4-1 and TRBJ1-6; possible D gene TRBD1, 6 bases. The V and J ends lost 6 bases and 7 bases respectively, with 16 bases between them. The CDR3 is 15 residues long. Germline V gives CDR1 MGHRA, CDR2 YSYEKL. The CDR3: CASSRLEGVNSPLHF. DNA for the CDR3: TGCGCCAGCAGTCGCCTTGAGGGGGTAAATTCACCCCTCCACTTT.

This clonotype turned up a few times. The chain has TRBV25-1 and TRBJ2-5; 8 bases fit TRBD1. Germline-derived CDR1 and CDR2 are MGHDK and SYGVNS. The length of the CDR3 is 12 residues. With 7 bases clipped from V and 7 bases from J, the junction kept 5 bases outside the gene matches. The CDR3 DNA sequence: TGTGCCAGCACCGACAGGGGACGGACCCAGTACTTC. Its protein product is CASTDRGRTQYF.

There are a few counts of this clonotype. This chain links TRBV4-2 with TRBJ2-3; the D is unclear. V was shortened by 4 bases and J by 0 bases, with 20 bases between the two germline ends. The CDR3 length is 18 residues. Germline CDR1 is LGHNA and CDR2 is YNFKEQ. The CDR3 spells CASSLSGLSSPSTDTQYF. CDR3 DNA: TGTGCCAGCAGCCTATCGGGTCTGTCCTCCCCTAGCACAGATACGCAGTATTTT.

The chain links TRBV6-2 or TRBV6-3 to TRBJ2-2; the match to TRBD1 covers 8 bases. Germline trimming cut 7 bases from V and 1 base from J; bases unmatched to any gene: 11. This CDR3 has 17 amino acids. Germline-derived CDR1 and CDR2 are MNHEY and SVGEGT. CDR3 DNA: TGTGCCAGCACCCAGGGACAGGCCTCAAAGAACACCGGGGAGCTGTTTTTT. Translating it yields CASTQGQASKNTGELFF.

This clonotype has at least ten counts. CDR3: CASSWREGATEAFF. For the CDR3, the DNA is TGCGCCAGCAGCTGGCGGGAGGGGGCAACTGAAGCTTTCTTT. This chain links TRBV5-1 with TRBJ1-1, with 7 nucleotides matching TRBD1. The germline V gene encodes CDR1 SGHRS and CDR2 YFSETQ. This CDR3 spans 14 amino acids. With V trimmed by 3 bases and J by 5 bases, 7 bases remained unmatched.

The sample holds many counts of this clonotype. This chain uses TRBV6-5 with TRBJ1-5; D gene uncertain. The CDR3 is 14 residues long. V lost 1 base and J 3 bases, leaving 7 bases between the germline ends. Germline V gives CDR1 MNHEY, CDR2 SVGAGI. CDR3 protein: CASSYLSVNQPQHF. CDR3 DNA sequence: TGTGCCAGCAGTTACTTGTCAGTCAATCAGCCCCAGCATTTT.

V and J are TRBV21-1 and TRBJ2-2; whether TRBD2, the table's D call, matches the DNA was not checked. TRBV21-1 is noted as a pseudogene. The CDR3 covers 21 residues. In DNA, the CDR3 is TGTGCCAGCAGCAAACAACGACAGGGGCTAGCGGGGGCGGCGAGCGGAGGGGAGCTGTTTTTT. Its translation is CASSKQRQGLAGAASGGELFF.

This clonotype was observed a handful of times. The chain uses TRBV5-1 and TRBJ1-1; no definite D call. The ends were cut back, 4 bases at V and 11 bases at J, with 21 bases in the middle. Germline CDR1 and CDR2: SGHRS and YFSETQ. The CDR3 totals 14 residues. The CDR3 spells CASSPRALEAVAFF. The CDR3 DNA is TGCGCCAGCAGCCCCCGTGCGTTGGAGGCGGTCGCTTTCTTT.

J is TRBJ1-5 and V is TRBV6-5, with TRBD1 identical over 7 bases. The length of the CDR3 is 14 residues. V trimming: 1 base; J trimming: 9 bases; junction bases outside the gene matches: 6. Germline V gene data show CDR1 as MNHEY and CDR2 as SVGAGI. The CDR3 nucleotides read TGTGCCAGCAGTTACTACAGGGGTCAGGGGCCCCAGCATTTT. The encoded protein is CASSYYRGQGPQHF.

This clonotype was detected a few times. The CDR3, as DNA: TGTGCCAGCAGGACTGTAGCAGATACGCAGTATTTT. Translating gives CASRTVADTQYF. J is TRBJ2-3 and V is TRBV28, with D uncertain. Trimming stripped 6 bases from V and 4 bases from J, with 8 bases between. There are 12 residues in the CDR3. CDR1 MDHEN and CDR2 SYDVKM come from the germline V gene.

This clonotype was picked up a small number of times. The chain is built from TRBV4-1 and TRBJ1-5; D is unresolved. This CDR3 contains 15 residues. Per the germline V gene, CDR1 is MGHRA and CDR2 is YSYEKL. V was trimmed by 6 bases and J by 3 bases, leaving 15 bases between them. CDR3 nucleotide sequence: TGCGCCAGCAGTAAGGAAACCCCCTCCAATCAGCCCCAGCATTTT. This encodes CASSKETPSNQPQHF.

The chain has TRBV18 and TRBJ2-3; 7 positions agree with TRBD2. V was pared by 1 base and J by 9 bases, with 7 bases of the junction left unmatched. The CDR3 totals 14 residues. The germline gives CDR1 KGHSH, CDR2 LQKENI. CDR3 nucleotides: TGTGCCAGCTCACCACAAAGCACTAGCGACACGCAGTATTTT. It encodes CASSPQSTSDTQYF.

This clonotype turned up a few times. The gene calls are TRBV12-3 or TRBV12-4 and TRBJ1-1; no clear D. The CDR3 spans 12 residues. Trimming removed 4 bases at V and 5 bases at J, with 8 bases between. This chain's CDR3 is CASSSGSTEAFF. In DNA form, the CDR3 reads TGTGCCAGCAGTTCGGGGTCGACTGAAGCTTTCTTT.

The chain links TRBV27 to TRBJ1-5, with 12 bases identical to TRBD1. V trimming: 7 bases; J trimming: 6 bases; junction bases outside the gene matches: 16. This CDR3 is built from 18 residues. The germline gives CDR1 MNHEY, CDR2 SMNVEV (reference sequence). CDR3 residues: CASTELGGTGGVIQPQHF. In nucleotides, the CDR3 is TGTGCCAGCACCGAATTGGGCGGGACAGGGGGCGTTATTCAGCCCCAGCATTTT.

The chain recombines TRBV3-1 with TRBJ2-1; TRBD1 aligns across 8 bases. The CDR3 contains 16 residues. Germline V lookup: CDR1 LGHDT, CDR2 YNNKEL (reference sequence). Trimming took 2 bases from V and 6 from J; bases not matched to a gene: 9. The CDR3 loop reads CASSQTRGLRGNEQFF. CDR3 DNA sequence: TGTGCCAGCAGCCAAACCAGGGGGCTGAGGGGCAATGAGCAGTTCTTC.

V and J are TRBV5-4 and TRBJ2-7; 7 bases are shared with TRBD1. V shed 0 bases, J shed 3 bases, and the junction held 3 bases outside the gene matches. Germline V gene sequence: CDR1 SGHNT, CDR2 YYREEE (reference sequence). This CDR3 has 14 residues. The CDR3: CASSLGGTVYEQYF. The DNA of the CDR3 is TGTGCCAGCAGCTTGGGGGGGACAGTCTACGAGCAGTACTTC.

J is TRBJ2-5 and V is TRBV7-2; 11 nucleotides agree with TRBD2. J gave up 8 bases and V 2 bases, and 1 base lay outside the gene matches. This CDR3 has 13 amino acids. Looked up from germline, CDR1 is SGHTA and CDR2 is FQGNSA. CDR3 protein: CASSLLAGGTQYF. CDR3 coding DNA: TGTGCCAGCAGCTTACTAGCGGGGGGCACCCAGTACTTC.

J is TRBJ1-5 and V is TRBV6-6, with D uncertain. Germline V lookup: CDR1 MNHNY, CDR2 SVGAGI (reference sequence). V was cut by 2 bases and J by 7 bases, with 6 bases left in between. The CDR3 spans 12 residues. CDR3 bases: TGTGCCAGCAGTTACCCGAGGCAGCCCCAGCATTTT. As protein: CASSYPRQPQHF.

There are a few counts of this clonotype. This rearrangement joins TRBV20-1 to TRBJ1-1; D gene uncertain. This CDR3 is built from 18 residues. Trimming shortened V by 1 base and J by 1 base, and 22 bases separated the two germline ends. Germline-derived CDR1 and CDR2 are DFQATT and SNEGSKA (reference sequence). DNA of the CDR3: TGCAGTGCTAGAGGCATCATAGCCGGGGTTTCAGGGAACACTGAAGCTTTCTTT. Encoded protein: CSARGIIAGVSGNTEAFF.

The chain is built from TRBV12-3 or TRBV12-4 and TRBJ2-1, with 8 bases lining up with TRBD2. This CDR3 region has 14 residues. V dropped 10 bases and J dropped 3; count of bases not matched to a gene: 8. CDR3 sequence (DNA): TGTGCCATCCTAATCAGCGGGGGCTACAATGAGCAGTTCTTC. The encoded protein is CAILISGGYNEQFF.

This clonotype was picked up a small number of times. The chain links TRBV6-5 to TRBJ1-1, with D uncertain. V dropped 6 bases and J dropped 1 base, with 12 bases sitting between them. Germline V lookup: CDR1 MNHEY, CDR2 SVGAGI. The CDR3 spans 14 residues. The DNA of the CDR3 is TGTGCCAGCAGCCCATGGTGGACGAACACTGAAGCTTTCTTT. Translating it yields CASSPWWTNTEAFF.